This TCR beta chain was captured in a study of CD8 T cells in Susac syndrome. Study-level findings and limits: The study conceded that relatively few individuals underwent its TCR sequencing and HLA analysis.

Reverse transcription of about 0.45 to 1 ug RNA was performed with random hexamers. It was immunoSEQ multiplex PCR that amplified TCR beta CDR3 across 54 Vbeta and 13 Jbeta. TCRdb reanalysed the immunoSEQ multiplex PCR reads using MiXCR and keeps one entry per CDR3 protein. Among tens of thousands of distinct CDR3 sequences listed, 94% were seen once. V lost 11 bases and J lost 6, with 7 bases in between. CDR1 is MDHEN, CDR2 SYDVKM, per germline. This CDR3 contains 10 residues. About this clonotype itself: No antigen is known for it.

TCR beta was sequenced from blood CD8+ and CD4+ T cells. It was negative isolation that provided the CD8+ and CD4+ T cells, whereas TEMRA cells were enriched by FACS. The receptor's source is a human donor in good health. Sequencing was done on a sample of CD8+ T cells from PBMCs. The chain couples TRBV28 to TRBJ2-2, with D unresolved. CDR3: CAAGPGELFF. The CDR3 DNA follows: TGTGCCGCCGGCCCCGGGGAGCTGTTTTTT.